A selection of T cell receptor beta chains follows, all from one sample in a study of blood T cell repertoires in COVID-19. The protocol was immunoSEQ multiplex PCR, while the TCRdb copy is restricted to in-frame clones and leaves out a portion. In the table there are 120,000 or so clones, about nine tenths of which are singletons. Sequenced sample: peripheral blood. The receptors were gathered from a man aged 50 to 59 with active COVID-19. CDR3s include the opening cysteine and the closing phenylalanine or tryptophan. Each record gives: clone size, V gene, J gene, D gene, CDR3 protein. The D gene is left open where the match is weak. Clone size, where shown, is once, few, many, or a class for clones that have expanded.

abundance: .; v_gene: TRBV6-5; j_gene: TRBJ2-2; d_gene: .; CDR3aa: CASSSSDIGELFF
abundance: .; v_gene: TRBV7-2; j_gene: TRBJ2-5; d_gene: .; CDR3aa: CASSLRMTGEETQYF
abundance: .; v_gene: TRBV7-2; j_gene: TRBJ2-1; d_gene: TRBD2; CDR3aa: CASSLAGGVIGLATSYNEQFF
abundance: .; v_gene: TRBV6-5; j_gene: TRBJ2-7; d_gene: .; CDR3aa: CASRTLQGLSYEQYF
abundance: .; v_gene: TRBV29-1; j_gene: TRBJ2-5; d_gene: .; CDR3aa: CSVGNRAETQYF
abundance: .; v_gene: TRBV11-2; j_gene: TRBJ2-7; d_gene: TRBD1; CDR3aa: CASSLVRTGYEQYF
abundance: .; v_gene: TRBV18; j_gene: TRBJ1-2; d_gene: TRBD1; CDR3aa: CASSLTGGAEGYTF
abundance: .; v_gene: TRBV6-2/TRBV6-3; j_gene: TRBJ2-1; d_gene: TRBD2; CDR3aa: CASSYPGLASTEQFF
abundance: .; v_gene: TRBV18; j_gene: TRBJ2-7; d_gene: TRBD1; CDR3aa: CASSAGQGGEQYF
abundance: .; v_gene: TRBV5-6; j_gene: TRBJ2-3; d_gene: .; CDR3aa: CASSLWTDTDTQYF
abundance: once; v_gene: TRBV5-3; j_gene: TRBJ1-1; d_gene: .; CDR3aa: CARSLGRGSMNTEAFF
abundance: few; v_gene: TRBV11-3; j_gene: TRBJ1-1; d_gene: .; CDR3aa: CASSRDTNTEAFF
abundance: .; v_gene: TRBV4-1; j_gene: TRBJ1-6; d_gene: TRBD1; CDR3aa: CASSQPGGDYNSPLHF
abundance: few; v_gene: TRBV28; j_gene: TRBJ1-6; d_gene: .; CDR3aa: CASSLGRGRPNSPLHF
abundance: .; v_gene: TRBV5-1; j_gene: TRBJ1-2; d_gene: .; CDR3aa: CASSSEGYGQSDTF
abundance: .; v_gene: TRBV7-8; j_gene: TRBJ2-7; d_gene: TRBD1; CDR3aa: CASSNDRALSYEQYF
abundance: .; v_gene: TRBV7-8; j_gene: TRBJ2-1; d_gene: .; CDR3aa: CASSLDRAHYNEQFF
abundance: .; v_gene: TRBV13; j_gene: TRBJ2-1; d_gene: TRBD2; CDR3aa: CASSLGTSAYNEQFF
abundance: .; v_gene: TRBV2; j_gene: TRBJ1-1; d_gene: .; CDR3aa: CASRLTYLNTEAFF
abundance: .; v_gene: TRBV3-1/TRBV3-2; j_gene: TRBJ2-5; d_gene: TRBD1; CDR3aa: CASSQEGTGKATQYF
abundance: once; v_gene: TRBV11-3; j_gene: TRBJ2-3; d_gene: .; CDR3aa: CASSKNPGGPTDTQYF
abundance: .; v_gene: TRBV7-6; j_gene: TRBJ2-1; d_gene: .; CDR3aa: CASSLFSARANEQFF
abundance: .; v_gene: TRBV7-2; j_gene: TRBJ2-7; d_gene: TRBD1; CDR3aa: CASSSVDRGIYEQYF
abundance: .; v_gene: TRBV3-1/TRBV3-2; j_gene: TRBJ2-1; d_gene: .; CDR3aa: CASSQMTGNEQFF
abundance: .; v_gene: TRBV6-5; j_gene: TRBJ1-2; d_gene: TRBD1; CDR3aa: CASSPGTGYGYTF
abundance: .; v_gene: TRBV12-5; j_gene: TRBJ2-7; d_gene: TRBD2; CDR3aa: CASGLVLSSGGSDYEQYF
abundance: .; v_gene: TRBV6-5; j_gene: TRBJ1-2; d_gene: TRBD1; CDR3aa: CASSYNRGGGYGYTF
abundance: .; v_gene: TRBV7-8; j_gene: TRBJ2-5; d_gene: TRBD1; CDR3aa: CASSLGQGAGETQYF
abundance: .; v_gene: TRBV7-9; j_gene: TRBJ1-1; d_gene: TRBD1; CDR3aa: CASSWSGAGGRDTEAFF
abundance: .; v_gene: TRBV7-9; j_gene: TRBJ2-3; d_gene: TRBD2; CDR3aa: CASSVLAGGGDTQYF
abundance: .; v_gene: TRBV19; j_gene: TRBJ1-6; d_gene: TRBD1; CDR3aa: CASGHRGINSPLHF
abundance: .; v_gene: TRBV19; j_gene: TRBJ1-2; d_gene: TRBD1; CDR3aa: CASSLGTAVYGYTF
abundance: .; v_gene: TRBV5-1; j_gene: TRBJ2-1; d_gene: TRBD2; CDR3aa: CASSLVGRGTNEQFF
abundance: .; v_gene: TRBV7-8; j_gene: TRBJ1-4; d_gene: .; CDR3aa: CASSFPGSNEKLFF
abundance: .; v_gene: TRBV7-2; j_gene: TRBJ2-5; d_gene: TRBD1; CDR3aa: CASRPTGVETQYF
abundance: once; v_gene: TRBV7-9; j_gene: TRBJ2-3; d_gene: .; CDR3aa: CASSPESAIYTQYF
abundance: once; v_gene: TRBV18; j_gene: TRBJ1-2; d_gene: TRBD1; CDR3aa: CASRALSQGAEGYTF
abundance: .; v_gene: TRBV15; j_gene: TRBJ2-3; d_gene: .; CDR3aa: CATSSRTSTQYF
abundance: .; v_gene: TRBV2; j_gene: TRBJ2-5; d_gene: TRBD2; CDR3aa: CATKGTSAETQYF
abundance: .; v_gene: TRBV3-1/TRBV3-2; j_gene: TRBJ2-6; d_gene: .; CDR3aa: CASSQDGGLTGANVLTF
abundance: .; v_gene: TRBV5-8; j_gene: TRBJ2-5; d_gene: TRBD2; CDR3aa: CASSLAGLATGETQYF
abundance: .; v_gene: TRBV2; j_gene: TRBJ1-2; d_gene: .; CDR3aa: CASSSARPGYTF
abundance: .; v_gene: TRBV2; j_gene: TRBJ2-1; d_gene: TRBD1; CDR3aa: CASWATDRGFTNEQFF
abundance: .; v_gene: TRBV7-6; j_gene: TRBJ1-1; d_gene: .; CDR3aa: CASSLGGETEAFF
abundance: .; v_gene: TRBV15; j_gene: TRBJ2-6; d_gene: .; CDR3aa: CATSRDRTDSGANVLTF
abundance: .; v_gene: TRBV6-5; j_gene: TRBJ2-2; d_gene: .; CDR3aa: CASSYGRAVTGELFF
abundance: .; v_gene: TRBV5-4; j_gene: TRBJ1-1; d_gene: .; CDR3aa: CASSFGLAPNTEAFF
abundance: .; v_gene: TRBV18; j_gene: TRBJ2-1; d_gene: .; CDR3aa: CASSPPGLSNEQFF
abundance: .; v_gene: TRBV5-1; j_gene: TRBJ1-2; d_gene: .; CDR3aa: CASSLNSFSQGEYGYTF
abundance: .; v_gene: TRBV7-9; j_gene: TRBJ2-1; d_gene: .; CDR3aa: CASSLALLLRSDNEQFF
abundance: .; v_gene: TRBV6-1; j_gene: TRBJ1-1; d_gene: .; CDR3aa: CASSVRDGGAYGEAFF
abundance: once; v_gene: TRBV24-1; j_gene: TRBJ1-2; d_gene: .; CDR3aa: CATSDSGPTNYGYTF
abundance: .; v_gene: TRBV6-5; j_gene: TRBJ1-1; d_gene: .; CDR3aa: CASSTYRGETEAFF
abundance: .; v_gene: TRBV12-3/TRBV12-4; j_gene: TRBJ1-3; d_gene: .; CDR3aa: CASRQSGNTIYF
abundance: .; v_gene: TRBV19; j_gene: TRBJ1-4; d_gene: .; CDR3aa: CASTSGGNEKLFF
abundance: .; v_gene: TRBV5-1; j_gene: TRBJ2-2; d_gene: .; CDR3aa: CASSLAPLGGYTGELFF
abundance: .; v_gene: TRBV6-6; j_gene: TRBJ2-2; d_gene: .; CDR3aa: CASRDLGLLVGELFF
abundance: .; v_gene: TRBV2; j_gene: TRBJ2-3; d_gene: TRBD1; CDR3aa: CASSLQGSTDTQYF
abundance: .; v_gene: TRBV6-5; j_gene: TRBJ2-3; d_gene: .; CDR3aa: CAASDELTYRDTQYF
abundance: .; v_gene: TRBV15; j_gene: TRBJ1-4; d_gene: .; CDR3aa: CATSRDRDEKLFF